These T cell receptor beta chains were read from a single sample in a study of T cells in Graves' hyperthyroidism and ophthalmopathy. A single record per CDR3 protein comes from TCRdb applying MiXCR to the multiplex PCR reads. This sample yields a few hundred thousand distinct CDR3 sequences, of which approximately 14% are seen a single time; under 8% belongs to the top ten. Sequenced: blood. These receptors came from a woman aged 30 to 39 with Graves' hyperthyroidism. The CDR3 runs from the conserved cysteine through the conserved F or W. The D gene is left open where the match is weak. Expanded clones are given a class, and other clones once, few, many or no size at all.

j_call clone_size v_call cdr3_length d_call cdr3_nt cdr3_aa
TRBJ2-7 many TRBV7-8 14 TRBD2 TGTGCCAGCAGCCCCGGGACTAATAATTACGAGCAGTACTTC CASSPGTNNYEQYF
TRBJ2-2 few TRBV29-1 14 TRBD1 TGCAGCGATCTAGACAGGGCGAACACCGGGGAGCTGTTTTTT CSDLDRANTGELFF
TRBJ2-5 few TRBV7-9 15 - TGTGCCAGCAGCTTAGAACTGACGTATGGGGAGACCCAGTACTTC CASSLELTYGETQYF
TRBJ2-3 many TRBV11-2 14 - TGTGCCAGCAGCTTGCGAGACCTAACAGATACGCAGTATTTT CASSLRDLTDTQYF
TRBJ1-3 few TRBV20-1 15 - TGCAGTGCTAGAGATCTTCGGGGGGGAGGAAACACCATATATTTT CSARDLRGGGNTIYF
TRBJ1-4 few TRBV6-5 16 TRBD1 TGTGCCAGCAGTTACTCCCTACAGGGGACACATGAAAAACTGTTTTTT CASSYSLQGTHEKLFF
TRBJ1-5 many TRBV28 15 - TGTGCCAGCACTCAAACCAGAGATGCCAATCAGCCCCAGCATTTT CASTQTRDANQPQHF
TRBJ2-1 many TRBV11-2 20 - TGTGCCAGCAGCTTTTGGGCCCCCTCGACCGGGCTTCACTCCTACAATGAGCAGTTCTTC CASSFWAPSTGLHSYNEQFF
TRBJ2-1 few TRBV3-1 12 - TGTGCCAGCAGCCACGGTGACCGGGAGCAGTTCTTC CASSHGDREQFF
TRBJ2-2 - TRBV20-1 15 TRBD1 TGCAGTGCTATAAGGGACAGCTCCCTCACCGGGGAGCTGTTTTTT CSAIRDSSLTGELFF
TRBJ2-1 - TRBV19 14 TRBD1 TGTGCCACTCAGGGGGTGCGGGCAAACAATGAGCAGTTCTTC CATQGVRANNEQFF
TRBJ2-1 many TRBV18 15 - TGTGCCAGCTACCCGGGCCCAGGGATTAACAATGAGCAGTTCTTC CASYPGPGINNEQFF
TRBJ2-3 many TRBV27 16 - TGTGCCAGCAGTTCCCCTTACGGGAGCGGCACAGATACGCAGTATTTT CASSSPYGSGTDTQYF
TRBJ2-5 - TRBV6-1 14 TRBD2 TGTGCCAGCAGTGAGATAGCGGGAGGAGAGACCCAGTACTTC CASSEIAGGETQYF
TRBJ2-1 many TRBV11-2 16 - TGTGCCAGCAGCTCACCCGCAGGGCGTCCCTACAATGAGCAGTTCTTC CASSSPAGRPYNEQFF
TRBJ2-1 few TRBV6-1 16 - TGTGCCAGCAGTGAATGGGGAGAGAGCTCCTACAATGAGCAGTTCTTC CASSEWGESSYNEQFF
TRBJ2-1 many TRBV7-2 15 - TGTGCCAGCAGCTTAGGCGGGATAGCCTACAATGAGCAGTTCTTC CASSLGGIAYNEQFF
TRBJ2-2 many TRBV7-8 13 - TGTGCCAGCAGCGGAGCCGGCGGTGGGGAGCTGTTTTTT CASSGAGGGELFF
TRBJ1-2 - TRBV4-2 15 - TGTGCCAGCAGCCAAGACCCACAGGAGCACTATGGCTACACCTTC CASSQDPQEHYGYTF
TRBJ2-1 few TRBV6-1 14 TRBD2 TGTGCCAGCAGTAAGACTAGCGGGAGTAGAGAGCAGTTCTTC CASSKTSGSREQFF
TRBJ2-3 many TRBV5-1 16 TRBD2 TGCGCCAGCAGCTGGGGTAGCGGGAGTGGATCAGATACGCAGTATTTT CASSWGSGSGSDTQYF
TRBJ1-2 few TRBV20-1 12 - TGCAGTGCTCGGACGGTTAACTATGGCTACACCTTC CSARTVNYGYTF
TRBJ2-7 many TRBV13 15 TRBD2 TGTGCCAGCAGCCCCTCGGAGCGGGAGTCCTACGAGCAGTACTTC CASSPSERESYEQYF
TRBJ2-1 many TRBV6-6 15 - TGTGCCAGCAGTTACTCCGGAGGAGGAGGGTATGAGCAGTTCTTC CASSYSGGGGYEQFF
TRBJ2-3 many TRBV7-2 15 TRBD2 TGTGCCAGCAGCTCGCTAGCGGACAGCACAGATACGCAGTATTTT CASSSLADSTDTQYF
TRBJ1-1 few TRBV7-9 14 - TGTGCCAGCAGCTGGGCTCGCGAAGTACCTGAAGCTTTCTTT CASSWAREVPEAFF
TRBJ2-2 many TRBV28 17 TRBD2 TGTGCCAGCAGTCCTGGACTAGCGGGGCTACCCACCGGGGAGCTGTTTTTT CASSPGLAGLPTGELFF
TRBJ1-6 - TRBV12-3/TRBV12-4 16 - TGTGCCAGCAGTTTAGAGGCGGGCTCCTATAATTCACCCCTCCACTTT CASSLEAGSYNSPLHF
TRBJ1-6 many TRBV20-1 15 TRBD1 TGCAGTGCTAGAGATCCGCGCAGGGGGGGTTCACCCCTCCACTTT CSARDPRRGGSPLHF
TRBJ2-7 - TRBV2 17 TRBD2 TGTGCCAGCAGTGAAGCAGGCGGGAGGGCCTTAACCTACGAGCAGTACTTC CASSEAGGRALTYEQYF
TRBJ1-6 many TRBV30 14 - TGTGCCTGGAGTAGGTGGACACGGGATTCACCCCTCCACTTT CAWSRWTRDSPLHF
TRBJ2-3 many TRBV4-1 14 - TGCGCCAGCAGCCAAGATACCCAGACAGATACGCAGTATTTT CASSQDTQTDTQYF